The rows below give T cell receptor beta chains drawn from one sample of a study of shared clonotypes between healthy human individuals. TCRdb keeps only in-frame clones here, not all; method: immunoSEQ multiplex PCR. This table holds a few hundred thousand clones, approximately 96% found once. Sequenced input: memory CD8+ T cells sorted from blood. The receptors shown here come from a young man in good health. Both conserved end residues are part of each CDR3. A D gene is named only where the DNA matches it firmly. The size of a clone is reported for some rows only, either as once, few or many, or as a class for expanded clones.

j_call: TRBJ1-2; v_call: TRBV4-2; d_call: TRBD1; clone_size: -; cdr3_nt: TGTGCCAGCAGCCAAGAACAGGACAGGGGCGGCTATGGCTACACCTTC; cdr3_aa: CASSQEQDRGGYGYTF
j_call: TRBJ1-4; v_call: TRBV5-5; d_call: -; clone_size: -; cdr3_nt: TGTGCCAGCAGCCCACGGGGACGGGCAGGGGAAAAACTGTTTTTT; cdr3_aa: CASSPRGRAGEKLFF
j_call: TRBJ2-1; v_call: TRBV6-4; d_call: TRBD2; clone_size: once; cdr3_nt: TGTGCCAGCCCCCGAGGACTAGCGGGATCCTACAATGAGCAGTTCTTC; cdr3_aa: CASPRGLAGSYNEQFF
j_call: TRBJ2-1; v_call: TRBV27; d_call: -; clone_size: -; cdr3_nt: TGTGCCAGCAGTGGCCTAGCGAGAATATCCTACAATGAGCAGTTCTTC; cdr3_aa: CASSGLARISYNEQFF
j_call: TRBJ2-1; v_call: TRBV11-2; d_call: TRBD2; clone_size: -; cdr3_nt: TGTGCCACTAAGACTAGCCCTAACAATGAGCAGTTCTTC; cdr3_aa: CATKTSPNNEQFF
j_call: TRBJ2-7; v_call: TRBV30; d_call: -; clone_size: -; cdr3_nt: TGTGCCTGGAGGGGGCGCTCCTACGAGCAGTACTTC; cdr3_aa: CAWRGRSYEQYF
j_call: TRBJ2-2; v_call: TRBV19; d_call: -; clone_size: -; cdr3_nt: TGTGCCAGTAGTCAACTAGGAGACACCGGGGAGCTGTTTTTT; cdr3_aa: CASSQLGDTGELFF
j_call: TRBJ2-2; v_call: TRBV30; d_call: -; clone_size: -; cdr3_nt: TGTGCCTGGAGCGAACAGGGTTTCACCGGGGAGCTGTTTTTT; cdr3_aa: CAWSEQGFTGELFF
j_call: TRBJ2-7; v_call: TRBV4-1; d_call: -; clone_size: -; cdr3_nt: TGCGCCAGCAGCCAAGCAGTGACAAAACAGGCCCCCTACGAGCAGTACTTC; cdr3_aa: CASSQAVTKQAPYEQYF
j_call: TRBJ2-7; v_call: TRBV29-1; d_call: TRBD2; clone_size: -; cdr3_nt: TGCAGCGGATTAGCGGGAGGCGGAAACGAGCAGTACTTC; cdr3_aa: CSGLAGGGNEQYF
j_call: TRBJ2-5; v_call: TRBV12-5; d_call: TRBD2; clone_size: -; cdr3_nt: TGTGCTAGTGGTTTGGTCCGCCCCCTAGCGGGAAAGAGGGAGACCCAGTACTTC; cdr3_aa: CASGLVRPLAGKRETQYF
j_call: TRBJ2-4; v_call: TRBV19; d_call: -; clone_size: -; cdr3_nt: TGTGCCAGTAGTATACGGGGAGCCAAAAACATTCAGTACTTC; cdr3_aa: CASSIRGAKNIQYF
j_call: TRBJ2-3; v_call: TRBV30; d_call: TRBD2; clone_size: -; cdr3_nt: TGTGCCTGGAGTCGGGCGGGAGGGCCGTCGGATACGCAGTATTTT; cdr3_aa: CAWSRAGGPSDTQYF
j_call: TRBJ2-5; v_call: TRBV21-1; d_call: -; clone_size: -; cdr3_nt: TGTGCCAGCAGCCTAATGAGGCAGGGAGGAATAGAGACCCAGTACTTC; cdr3_aa: CASSLMRQGGIETQYF
j_call: TRBJ1-5; v_call: TRBV5-1; d_call: TRBD1; clone_size: -; cdr3_nt: TGCGCCAGCAGCCCGCTGACAGGGGATCAGCCCCAGCATTTT; cdr3_aa: CASSPLTGDQPQHF
j_call: TRBJ1-5; v_call: TRBV2; d_call: -; clone_size: once; cdr3_nt: TGTGCCAGCAGTGGAGAGGCGGGTAGCAATCAGCCCCAGCATTTT; cdr3_aa: CASSGEAGSNQPQHF
j_call: TRBJ1-3; v_call: TRBV29-1; d_call: -; clone_size: -; cdr3_nt: TGCAGCGTTGGGGTACTGGACACCATATATTTT; cdr3_aa: CSVGVLDTIYF
j_call: TRBJ1-3; v_call: TRBV4-2; d_call: TRBD1; clone_size: -; cdr3_nt: TGTGCCAGCAGCCAAGACATGACAGGGGACACCATATATTTT; cdr3_aa: CASSQDMTGDTIYF
j_call: TRBJ2-2; v_call: TRBV2; d_call: -; clone_size: -; cdr3_nt: TGTGCCAGCAGTATAGAAACCGGGGAGCTGTTTTTT; cdr3_aa: CASSIETGELFF
j_call: TRBJ2-2; v_call: TRBV4-2; d_call: -; clone_size: -; cdr3_nt: TGTGCCAGCAGCCAAGGCCTAGGATCGACCGGGGAGCTGTTTTTT; cdr3_aa: CASSQGLGSTGELFF
j_call: TRBJ1-5; v_call: TRBV6-1; d_call: -; clone_size: -; cdr3_nt: TGTGCCAGCAGTGAAACTCGACGCACTAGCAATCAGCCCCAGCATTTT; cdr3_aa: CASSETRRTSNQPQHF
j_call: TRBJ2-7; v_call: TRBV23-1; d_call: -; clone_size: -; cdr3_nt: TGCGCCAGCAGTCTCAGCTCAGCGCCGAGCTCCTACGAGCAGTACTTC; cdr3_aa: CASSLSSAPSSYEQYF